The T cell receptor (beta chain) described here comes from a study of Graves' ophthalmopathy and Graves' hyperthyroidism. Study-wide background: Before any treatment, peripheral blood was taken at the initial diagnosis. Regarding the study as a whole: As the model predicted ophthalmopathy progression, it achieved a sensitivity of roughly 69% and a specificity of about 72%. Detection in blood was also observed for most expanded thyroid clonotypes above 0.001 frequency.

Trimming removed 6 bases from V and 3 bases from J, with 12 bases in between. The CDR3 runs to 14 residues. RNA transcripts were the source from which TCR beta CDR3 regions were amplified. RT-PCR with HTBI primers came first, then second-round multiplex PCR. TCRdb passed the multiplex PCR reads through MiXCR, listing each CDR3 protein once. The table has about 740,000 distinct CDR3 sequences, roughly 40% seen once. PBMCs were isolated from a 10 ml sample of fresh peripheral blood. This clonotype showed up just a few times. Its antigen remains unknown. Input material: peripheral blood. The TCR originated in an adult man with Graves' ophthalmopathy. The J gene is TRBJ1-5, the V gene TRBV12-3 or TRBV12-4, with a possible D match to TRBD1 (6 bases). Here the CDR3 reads CASSFRDNNQPQHF. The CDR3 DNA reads TGTGCCAGCAGCTTCCGGGACAACAATCAGCCCCAGCATTTT.